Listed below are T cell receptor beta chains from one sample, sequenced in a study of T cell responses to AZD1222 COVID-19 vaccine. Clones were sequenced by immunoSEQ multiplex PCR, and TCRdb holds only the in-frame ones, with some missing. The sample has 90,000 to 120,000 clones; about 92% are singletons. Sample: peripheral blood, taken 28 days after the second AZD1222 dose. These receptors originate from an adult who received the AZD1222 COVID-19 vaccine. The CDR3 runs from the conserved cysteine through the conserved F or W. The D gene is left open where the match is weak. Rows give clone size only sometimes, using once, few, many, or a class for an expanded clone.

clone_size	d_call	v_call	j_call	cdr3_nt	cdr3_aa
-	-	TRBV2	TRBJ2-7	TGTGCCAGCAGAGGACCCCCTTCCGAGCAGTACTTC	CASRGPPSEQYF
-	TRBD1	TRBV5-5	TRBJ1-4	TGTGCCAGCAGCCGGACAGGGGCGACTGAAAAACTGTTTTTT	CASSRTGATEKLFF
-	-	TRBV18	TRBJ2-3	TGTGCCAGCTCCCCTAGGACAGATACGCAGTATTTT	CASSPRTDTQYF
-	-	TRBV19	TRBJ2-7	TGTGCCAGTAGTATCGCCCCTCATTACGAGCAGTACTTC	CASSIAPHYEQYF
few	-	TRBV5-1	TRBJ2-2	TGCGCCAGCAGCTCCCCGGCAGGGCCCGGGGAGCTGTTTTTT	CASSSPAGPGELFF
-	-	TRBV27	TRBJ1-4	TGTGCCAGCAGTTTATCTGGGGGGGAAAAACTGTTTTTT	CASSLSGGEKLFF
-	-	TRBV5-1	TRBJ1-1	TGCGCCAGCAGTCCCGGGCGGGACGGAGGCACTGAAGCTTTCTTT	CASSPGRDGGTEAFF
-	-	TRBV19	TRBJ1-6	TGTGCCAGTAGTATAGAGGGCTACCGCTCGGATTCACCCCTCCACTTT	CASSIEGYRSDSPLHF
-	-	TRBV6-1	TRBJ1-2	TGTGCCAGCAGTGAAAACAGAAAGGATGGCTACACCTTC	CASSENRKDGYTF
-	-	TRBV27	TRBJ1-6	TGTGCCAGCTCGCTTTCCGGGACACTACGGAATTCACCCCTCCACTTT	CASSLSGTLRNSPLHF
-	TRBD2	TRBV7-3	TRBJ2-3	TGTGCCAGCAGCCCAGGACTAGCGGGACCGACAGATACGCAGTATTTT	CASSPGLAGPTDTQYF
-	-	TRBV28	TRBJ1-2	TGTGCCAGCAGCTCTAGGACCGCCGCTCACTATGGCTACACCTTC	CASSSRTAAHYGYTF
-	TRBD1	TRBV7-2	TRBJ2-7	TGTGCCAGCAGCTTAGCCCCGCAGACAGGGCGTTACTCCTACGAGCAGTACTTC	CASSLAPQTGRYSYEQYF
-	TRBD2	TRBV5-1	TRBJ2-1	TGCGCCAGCAGCCCTAGCGGGGGGGCCTACAATGAGCAGTTCTTC	CASSPSGGAYNEQFF
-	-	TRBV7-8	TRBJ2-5	TGTGCCAGCAGCCCCAGGGTTCTGGAGACCCAGTACTTC	CASSPRVLETQYF
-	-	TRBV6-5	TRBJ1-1	TGTGCCAGCAGCGCAGGGTTAGCGAACACTGAAGCTTTCTTT	CASSAGLANTEAFF
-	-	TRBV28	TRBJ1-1	TGTGCCAGCAGTCTAGGGACCATGAACACTGAAGCTTTCTTT	CASSLGTMNTEAFF
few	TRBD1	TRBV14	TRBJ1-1	TGTGCCAGCAGGCCCGGGGGGACAGGGGGCCTGAACACTGAAGCTTTCTTT	CASRPGGTGGLNTEAFF
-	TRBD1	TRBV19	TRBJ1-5	TGTGCCAGTAGCACCGGGACAGGGGGCAATCAGCCCCAGCATTTT	CASSTGTGGNQPQHF
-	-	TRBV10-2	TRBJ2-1	TGCGCCAGCAGGGTAGCGGTGGGGTTCTACAATGAGCAGTTCTTC	CASRVAVGFYNEQFF
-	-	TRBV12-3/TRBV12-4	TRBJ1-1	TGTGCCAGCGGCCTCCCTGAAGCTTTCTTT	CASGLPEAFF
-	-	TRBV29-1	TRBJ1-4	TGCAGCGTTCAGCCAGGGCCTAATGAAAAACTGTTTTTT	CSVQPGPNEKLFF
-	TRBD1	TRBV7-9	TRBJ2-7	TGTGCCAGCACTCCGGGACAGGGCAAGCAGTACTTC	CASTPGQGKQYF
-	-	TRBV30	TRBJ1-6	TGTGCCTGGAGTGTGCCCAGGAGGGATAATTCACCCCTCCACTTT	CAWSVPRRDNSPLHF
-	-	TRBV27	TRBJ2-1	TGTGCCGCCAGGAAGGGACACCTCTACAATGAGCAGTTCTTC	CAARKGHLYNEQFF
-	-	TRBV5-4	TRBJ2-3	TGTGCCAGCAGCTTGGGTCTAACGGTCACTAGCACAGATACGCAGTATTTT	CASSLGLTVTSTDTQYF
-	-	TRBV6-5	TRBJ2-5	TGTGCCAGCAGTTACTCGGCGGCGGGGGAGACCCAGTACTTC	CASSYSAAGETQYF
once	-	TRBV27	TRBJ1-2	TGTGCCAGCAGTCTCCCCGGACAGCAGGGCTACACCTTC	CASSLPGQQGYTF
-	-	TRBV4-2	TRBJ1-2	TGTGCCAGCAGCCAAGAGGGCGACAGGCCCCGTGCTGGCTACACCTTC	CASSQEGDRPRAGYTF
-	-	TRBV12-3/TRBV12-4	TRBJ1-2	TGTGCCAGCAGTCACAGACGCGACTATGGCTACACCTTC	CASSHRRDYGYTF
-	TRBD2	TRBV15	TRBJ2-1	TGTGCCACCAGCAGAGATGGGGAGGGTGAGCAGTTCTTC	CATSRDGEGEQFF
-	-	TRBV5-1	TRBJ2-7	TGCGCCAGCAGCTCCCTACCGGGTGAGCAGTACTTC	CASSSLPGEQYF
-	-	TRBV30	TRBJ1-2	TGTGCCTGGGCGAAGCAGGGCTCCTATGGCTACACCTTC	CAWAKQGSYGYTF
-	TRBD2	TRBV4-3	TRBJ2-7	TGCGCCAGCAGCCGACAACCCGGGACTAGCAGCTCCTACGAGCAGTACTTC	CASSRQPGTSSSYEQYF
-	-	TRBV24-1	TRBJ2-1	TGTGCCACCAGTGACCAGGGCGCCAATGAGCAGTTCTTC	CATSDQGANEQFF
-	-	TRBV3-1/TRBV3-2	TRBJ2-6	TGTGCCAGCAGCCATGGCAGGGGAGCTGGGGCCAACGTCCTGACTTTC	CASSHGRGAGANVLTF
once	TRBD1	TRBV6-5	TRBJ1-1	TGTGCCAGCAGTTTCAACAGGGGGAACACTGAAGCTTTCTTT	CASSFNRGNTEAFF
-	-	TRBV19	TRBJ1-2	TGTGCCAGTAGTATAGCCCCATCCCGGGGGTCTGGCTACACCTTC	CASSIAPSRGSGYTF
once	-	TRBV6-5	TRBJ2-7	TGTGCCAGCAGTTATGTTAGTACGCAGGGACCATACGAGCAGTACTTC	CASSYVSTQGPYEQYF
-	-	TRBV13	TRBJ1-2	TGTGCCAGCCGAGCGGTGTCTACTCCTGGTGGCTACACCTTC	CASRAVSTPGGYTF
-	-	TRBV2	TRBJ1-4	TGTGCCAGCAGTGAAGTACAGGGATCTAATGAAAAACTGTTTTTT	CASSEVQGSNEKLFF
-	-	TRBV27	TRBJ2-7	TGTGCCAGCAGTCGGGTCGGGGAAATCAGCTACGAGCAGTACTTC	CASSRVGEISYEQYF
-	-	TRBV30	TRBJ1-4	TGTGCAACAGGGAATGAAAAACTGTTTTTT	CATGNEKLFF
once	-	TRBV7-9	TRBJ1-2	TGTGCCAGCAGCCCATCGGACAGTGCTAACTATGGCTACACCTTC	CASSPSDSANYGYTF
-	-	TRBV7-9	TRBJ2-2	TGTGCCCTCAAGTGGGGGCAGGACACCGGGGAGCTGTTTTTT	CALKWGQDTGELFF
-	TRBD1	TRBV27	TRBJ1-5	TGTGCCAGCAAAATCTCGGGACAGAATCAGCCCCAGCATTTT	CASKISGQNQPQHF
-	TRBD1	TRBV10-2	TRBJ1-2	TGCGCCAGCAGTGTAGACAGGGTATATGGCTACACCTTC	CASSVDRVYGYTF
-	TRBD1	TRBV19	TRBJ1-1	TGTGCCAGTGGGGGACAGGGAAAGAACACTGAAGCTTTCTTT	CASGGQGKNTEAFF
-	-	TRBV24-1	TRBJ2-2	TGTGCCACCAGTGATTCCCCGGGACCTAACACCGGGGAGCTGTTTTTT	CATSDSPGPNTGELFF
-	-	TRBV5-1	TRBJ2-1	TGCGCCAGCAGCTCCGCTGGGGTGATGGCCTACAATGAGCAGTTCTTC	CASSSAGVMAYNEQFF
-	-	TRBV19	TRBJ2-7	TGTGCCAGTAGTTTCCGGGACGGCTACGAGCAGTACTTC	CASSFRDGYEQYF
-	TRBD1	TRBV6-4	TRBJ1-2	TGTGCCAGCAGTGCCTCCGGACAGGAAAGCTATGGCTACACCTTC	CASSASGQESYGYTF
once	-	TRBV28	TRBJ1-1	TGTGCCAGCAGTTTACCCCGCGGGGCACTATACGAGTGGAGCTTT	CASSLPRGALYEWSF
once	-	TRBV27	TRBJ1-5	TGTGCCAGCAGCAAAGGGACACATAGCAATCAGCCCCAGCATTTT	CASSKGTHSNQPQHF